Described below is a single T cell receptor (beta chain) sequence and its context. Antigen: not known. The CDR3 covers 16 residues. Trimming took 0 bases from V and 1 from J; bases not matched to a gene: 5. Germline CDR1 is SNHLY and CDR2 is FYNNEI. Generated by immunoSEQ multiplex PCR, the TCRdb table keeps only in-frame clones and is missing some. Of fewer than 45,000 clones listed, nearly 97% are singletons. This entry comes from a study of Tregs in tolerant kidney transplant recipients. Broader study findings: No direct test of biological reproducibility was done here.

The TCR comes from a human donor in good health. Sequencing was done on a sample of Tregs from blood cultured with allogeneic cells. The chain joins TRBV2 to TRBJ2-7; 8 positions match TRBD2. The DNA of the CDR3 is TGTGCCAGCAGTGAAGCGGAGGCTAGCGGGTCCTACGAGCAGTACTTC. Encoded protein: CASSEAEASGSYEQYF.